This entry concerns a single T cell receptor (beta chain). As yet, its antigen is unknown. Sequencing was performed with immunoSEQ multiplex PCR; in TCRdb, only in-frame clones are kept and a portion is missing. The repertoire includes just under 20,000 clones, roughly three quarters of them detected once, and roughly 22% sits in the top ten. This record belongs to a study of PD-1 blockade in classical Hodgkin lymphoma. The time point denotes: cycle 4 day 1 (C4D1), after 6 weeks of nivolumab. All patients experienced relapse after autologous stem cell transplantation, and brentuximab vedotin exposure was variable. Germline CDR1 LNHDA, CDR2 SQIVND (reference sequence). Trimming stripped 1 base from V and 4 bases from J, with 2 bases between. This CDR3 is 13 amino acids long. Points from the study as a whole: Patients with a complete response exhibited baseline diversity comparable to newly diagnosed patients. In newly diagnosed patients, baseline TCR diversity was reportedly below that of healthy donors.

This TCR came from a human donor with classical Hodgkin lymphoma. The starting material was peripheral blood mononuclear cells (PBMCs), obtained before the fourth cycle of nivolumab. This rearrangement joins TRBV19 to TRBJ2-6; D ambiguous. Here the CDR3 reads CASSIVGANVLTF. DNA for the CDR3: TGTGCCAGTAGTATAGTCGGGGCCAACGTCCTGACTTTC.